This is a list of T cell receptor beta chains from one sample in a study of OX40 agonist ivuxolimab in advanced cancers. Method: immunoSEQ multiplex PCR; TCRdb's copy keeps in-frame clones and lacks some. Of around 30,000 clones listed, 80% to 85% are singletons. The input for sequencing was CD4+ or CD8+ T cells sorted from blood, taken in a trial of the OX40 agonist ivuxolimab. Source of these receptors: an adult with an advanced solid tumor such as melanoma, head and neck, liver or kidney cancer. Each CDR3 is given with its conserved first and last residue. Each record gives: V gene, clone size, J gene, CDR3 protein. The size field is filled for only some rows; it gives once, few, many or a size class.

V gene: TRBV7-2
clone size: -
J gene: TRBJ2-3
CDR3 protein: CASSSGRSTDTQYF

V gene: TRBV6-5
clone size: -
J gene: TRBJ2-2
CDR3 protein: CASSYSSGLTTGELFF

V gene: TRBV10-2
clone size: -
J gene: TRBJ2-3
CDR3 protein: CASSEYRDTDTQYF

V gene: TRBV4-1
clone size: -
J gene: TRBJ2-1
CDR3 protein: CASSQTRTGTGYNEQFF

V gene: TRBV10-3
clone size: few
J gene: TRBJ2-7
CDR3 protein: CAISPPGDHEQYF

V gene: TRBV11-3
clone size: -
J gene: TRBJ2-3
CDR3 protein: CASSSPTEDTQYF

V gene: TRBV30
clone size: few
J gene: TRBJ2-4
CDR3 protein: CAWSVRENTKNIQYF

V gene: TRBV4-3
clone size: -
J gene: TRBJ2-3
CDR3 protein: CASSQSGGALDTQYF

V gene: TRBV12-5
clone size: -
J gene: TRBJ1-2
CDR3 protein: CASGLGQGYGYTF

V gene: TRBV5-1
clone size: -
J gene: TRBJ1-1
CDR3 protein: CASSLALGDTEAFF

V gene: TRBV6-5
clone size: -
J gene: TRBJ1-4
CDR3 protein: CASRGGYGGEKLFF

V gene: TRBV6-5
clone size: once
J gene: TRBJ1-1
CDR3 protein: CASTKPGVEAFF

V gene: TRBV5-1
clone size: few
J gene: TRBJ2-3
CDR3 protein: CASSASGTESTDTQYF

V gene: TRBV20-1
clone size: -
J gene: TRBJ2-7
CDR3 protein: CSARPQREQYF

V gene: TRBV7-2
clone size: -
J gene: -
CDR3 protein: CASSLNGPGVNEQYF